The 3 T cell receptor beta chains presented below share a single source sample, sequenced in a study of glioma-infiltrating T cells after dendritic cell vaccination. Profiling relied on immunoSEQ multiplex PCR, and the TCRdb table lists in-frame clones only, not all of them. Among just under 100,000 clones listed, more than 70% were seen once. The time point: after dendritic cell vaccination, including at tumor progression/relapse. Sequenced here: blood, sampled after dendritic cell vaccination. The receptors shown here come from a human donor with glioblastoma.

The J gene is TRBJ2-1, the V gene TRBV6-5, with D possibly matching TRBD2 (7 bases). The germline gives CDR1 MNHEY, CDR2 SVGAGI. The length of the CDR3 is 13 residues. Trimming removed 10 bases from V and 7 bases from J, with 17 bases in between. The CDR3 bases are TGTGCCACCTCTCGGGGGGCCTCGAATGAGCAGTTCTTC. This gives the protein CATSRGASNEQFF.

The rearrangement joins TRBV5-1 to TRBJ2-7, with TRBD2 matching 8 bases. V gave up 7 bases and J gave up 3 bases; unmatched junction bases: 12. The CDR3 runs to 15 residues. Germline assignment: CDR1 SGHRS and CDR2 YFSETQ. The CDR3 region is CASRPQAGEGYEQYF. The CDR3 DNA sequence: TGCGCCAGCCGCCCTCAAGCGGGAGAAGGCTACGAGCAGTACTTC.

This chain uses TRBV12-2 with TRBJ2-3; TRBD2, the table's D call, was not compared with the DNA. TRBV12-2 is an annotated pseudogene. This CDR3 spans 14 amino acids. The CDR3 DNA is TGTGCAAGTCGCGCAACCCCTCCTAGCGGGGCGCAGTATTTT. Protein: CASRATPPSGAQYF.